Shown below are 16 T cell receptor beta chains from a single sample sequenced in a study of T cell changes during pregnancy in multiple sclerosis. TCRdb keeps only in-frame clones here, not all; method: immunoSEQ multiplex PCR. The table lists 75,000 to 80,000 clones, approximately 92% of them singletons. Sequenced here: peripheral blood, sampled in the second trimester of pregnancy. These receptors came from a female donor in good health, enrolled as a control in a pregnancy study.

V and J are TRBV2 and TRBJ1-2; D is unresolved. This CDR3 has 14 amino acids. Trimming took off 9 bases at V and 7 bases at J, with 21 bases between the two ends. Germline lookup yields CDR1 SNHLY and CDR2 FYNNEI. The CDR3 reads CARTEGTTPTGYTF. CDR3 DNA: TGTGCCAGAACGGAAGGTACGACTCCGACTGGCTACACCTTC.

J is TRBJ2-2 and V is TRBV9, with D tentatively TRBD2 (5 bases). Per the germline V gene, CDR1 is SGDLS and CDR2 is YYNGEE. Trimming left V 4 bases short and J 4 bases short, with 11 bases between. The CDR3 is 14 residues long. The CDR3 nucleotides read TGTGCCAGCAGCCGCGCGGACTTCACCGGGGAGCTGTTTTTT. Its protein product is CASSRADFTGELFF.

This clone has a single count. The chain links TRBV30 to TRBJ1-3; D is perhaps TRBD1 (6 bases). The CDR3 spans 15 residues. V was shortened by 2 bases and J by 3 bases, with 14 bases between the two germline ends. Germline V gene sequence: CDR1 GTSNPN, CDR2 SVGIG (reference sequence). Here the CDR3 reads CAWSTTGQIGNTIYF. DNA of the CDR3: TGTGCCTGGAGTACGACAGGACAGATTGGAAACACCATATATTTT.

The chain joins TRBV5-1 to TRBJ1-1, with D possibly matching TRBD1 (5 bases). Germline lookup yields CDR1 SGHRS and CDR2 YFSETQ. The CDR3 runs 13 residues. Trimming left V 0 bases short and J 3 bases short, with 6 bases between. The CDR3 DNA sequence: TGCGCCAGCAGCTTGGTAGGGGACACTGAAGCTTTCTTT. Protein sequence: CASSLVGDTEAFF.

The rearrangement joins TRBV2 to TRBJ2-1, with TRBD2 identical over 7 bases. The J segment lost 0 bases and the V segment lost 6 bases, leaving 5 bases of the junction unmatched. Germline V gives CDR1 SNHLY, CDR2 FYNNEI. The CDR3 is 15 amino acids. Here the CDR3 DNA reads TGTGCCAGCAGGTCGGGGGGAACCTCCTACAATGAGCAGTTCTTC. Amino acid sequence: CASRSGGTSYNEQFF.

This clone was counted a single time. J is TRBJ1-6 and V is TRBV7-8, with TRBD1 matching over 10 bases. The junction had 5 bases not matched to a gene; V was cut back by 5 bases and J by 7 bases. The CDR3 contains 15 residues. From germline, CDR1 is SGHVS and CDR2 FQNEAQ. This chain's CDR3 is CASSPTGQGNSPLHF. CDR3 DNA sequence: TGTGCCAGCAGCCCGACGGGACAGGGGAATTCACCCCTCCACTTT.

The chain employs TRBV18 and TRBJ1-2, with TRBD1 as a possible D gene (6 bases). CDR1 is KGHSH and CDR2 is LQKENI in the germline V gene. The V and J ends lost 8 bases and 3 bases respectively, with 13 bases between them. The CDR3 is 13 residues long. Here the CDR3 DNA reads TGTGCCAGCGCAACAGGGTCGGACTATGGCTACACCTTC. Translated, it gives CASATGSDYGYTF.

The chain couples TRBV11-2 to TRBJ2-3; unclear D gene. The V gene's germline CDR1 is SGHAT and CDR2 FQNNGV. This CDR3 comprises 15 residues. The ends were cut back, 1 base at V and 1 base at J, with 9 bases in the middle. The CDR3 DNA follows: TGTGCCAGCAGCTTAGGGGCCCCCGGCACAGATACGCAGTATTTT. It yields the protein CASSLGAPGTDTQYF.

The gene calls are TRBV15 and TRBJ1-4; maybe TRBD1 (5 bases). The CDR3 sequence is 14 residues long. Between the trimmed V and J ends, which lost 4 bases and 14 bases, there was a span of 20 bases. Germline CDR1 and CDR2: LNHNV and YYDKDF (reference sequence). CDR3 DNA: TGTGCCACCAGCATAGGGGCCGGGCCGGGGGGGCTGTTTTTT. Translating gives CATSIGAGPGGLFF.

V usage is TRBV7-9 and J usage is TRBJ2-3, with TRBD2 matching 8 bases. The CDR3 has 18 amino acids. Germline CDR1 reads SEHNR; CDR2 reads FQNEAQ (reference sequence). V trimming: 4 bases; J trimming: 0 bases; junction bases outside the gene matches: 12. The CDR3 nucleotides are TGTGCCAGCAGCTCCCCGCCGGGGGGGACACCTAGCACAGATACGCAGTATTTT. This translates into CASSSPPGGTPSTDTQYF.

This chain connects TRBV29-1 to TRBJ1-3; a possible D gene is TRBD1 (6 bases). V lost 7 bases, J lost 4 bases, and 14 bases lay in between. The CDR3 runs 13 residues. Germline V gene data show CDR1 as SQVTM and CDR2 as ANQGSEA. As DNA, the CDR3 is TGCAGCGCCTATACAGGGTACGGAAACACCATATATTTT. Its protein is CSAYTGYGNTIYF.

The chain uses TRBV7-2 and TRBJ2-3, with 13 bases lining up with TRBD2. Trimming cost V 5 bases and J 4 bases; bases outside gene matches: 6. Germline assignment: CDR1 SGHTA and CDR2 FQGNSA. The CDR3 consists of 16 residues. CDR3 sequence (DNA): TGTGCCAGCAGCAAACTAGCGGGGGGGCAGGCAGATACGCAGTATTTT. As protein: CASSKLAGGQADTQYF.

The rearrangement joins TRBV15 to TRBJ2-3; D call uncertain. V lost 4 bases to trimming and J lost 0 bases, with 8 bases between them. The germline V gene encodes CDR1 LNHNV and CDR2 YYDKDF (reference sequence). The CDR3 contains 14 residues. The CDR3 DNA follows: TGTGCCACCAGCAATATAGCTAGCACAGATACGCAGTATTTT. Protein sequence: CATSNIASTDTQYF.

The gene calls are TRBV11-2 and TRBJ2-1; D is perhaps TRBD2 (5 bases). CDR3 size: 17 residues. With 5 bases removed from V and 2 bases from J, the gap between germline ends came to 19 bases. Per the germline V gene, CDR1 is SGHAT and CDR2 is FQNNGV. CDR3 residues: CASSLRMERGTYNEQFF. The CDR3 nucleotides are TGTGCCAGCAGCCTTAGAATGGAACGGGGTACCTACAATGAGCAGTTCTTC.

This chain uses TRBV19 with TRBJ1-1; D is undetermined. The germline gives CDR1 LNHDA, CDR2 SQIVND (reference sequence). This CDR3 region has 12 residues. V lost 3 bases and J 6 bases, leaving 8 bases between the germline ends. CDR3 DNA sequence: TGTGCCAGTAGTATCAGTTTATCTGAAGCTTTCTTT. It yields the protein CASSISLSEAFF.

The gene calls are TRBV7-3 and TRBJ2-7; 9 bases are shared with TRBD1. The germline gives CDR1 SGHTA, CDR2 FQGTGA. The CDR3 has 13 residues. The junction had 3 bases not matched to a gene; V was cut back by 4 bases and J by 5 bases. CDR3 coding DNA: TGTGCCAGCAGCTCTCGGACAGGGGACGAGCAGTACTTC. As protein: CASSSRTGDEQYF.